This TCR beta chain was recorded in a study of T-cell reconstitution after alpha-beta-depleted transplantation in children. This clonotype was seen a few times. The V and J ends lost 2 bases and 5 bases, in that order; junction bases with no gene match: 5. This CDR3 has 14 amino acids. CDR1 is DFQATT, CDR2 SNEGSKA, per germline (reference sequence). Library preparation (for TCRbeta) was performed with unique molecular identifiers. TCRdb passed the PCR reads through MiXCR, listing each CDR3 protein once. The sample has 450,000 to 600,000 distinct CDR3 sequences, over 10% seen once. This material consisted of PBMCs, mostly from graft donor cells, taken 360 days after TCRalphabeta/CD19-depleted stem cell transplant. V is TRBV20-1 and J is TRBJ2-7; 11 bases are shared with TRBD2. The source is a male patient under 18 who had a stem cell transplant for acute myeloid leukemia, so the T cells may come from the graft donor. The CDR3 nucleotides read TGCAGTGCTAGACTAGCGGGAGGAATCCACGAGCAGTACTTC. Translating gives CSARLAGGIHEQYF.